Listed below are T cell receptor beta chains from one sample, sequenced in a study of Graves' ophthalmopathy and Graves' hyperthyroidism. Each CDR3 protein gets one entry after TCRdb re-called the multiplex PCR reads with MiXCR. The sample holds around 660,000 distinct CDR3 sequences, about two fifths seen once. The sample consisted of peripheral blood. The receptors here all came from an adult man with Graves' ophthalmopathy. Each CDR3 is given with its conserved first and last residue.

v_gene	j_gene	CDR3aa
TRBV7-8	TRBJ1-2	CASSLFRQRDYGYTF
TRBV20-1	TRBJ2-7	CSATRLAGRHEQYF
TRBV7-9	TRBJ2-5	CASSPEGGAWETQYF
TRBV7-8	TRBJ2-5	CASSQASGGREETQYF
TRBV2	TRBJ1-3	CASNWGYTIYF
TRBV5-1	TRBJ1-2	CASRDRAFYGYTF
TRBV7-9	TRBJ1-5	CASRGGTASFPQHF
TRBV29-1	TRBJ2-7	CSVSDGPSYEQYF
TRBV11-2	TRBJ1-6	CAWTGLPRAVYNSPLHF
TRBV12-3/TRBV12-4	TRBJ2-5	CASSLRGGQPQYF
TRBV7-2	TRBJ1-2	CASSLYRDGYTF
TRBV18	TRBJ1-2	CASSPLKDRDGYTF
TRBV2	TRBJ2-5	CASSVRADYNEQYF
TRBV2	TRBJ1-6	CASTWGRSPLHF
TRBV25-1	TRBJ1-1	CATKGMNTEAFF
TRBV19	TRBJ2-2	CASSIKLAGVIGELFF
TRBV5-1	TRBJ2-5	CASSFVGLSETQYF
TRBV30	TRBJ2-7	CAWSVLGYEQYF
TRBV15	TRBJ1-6	CATSRVHSGDVGDSPLHF
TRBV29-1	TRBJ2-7	CSVPGPSYEQYF
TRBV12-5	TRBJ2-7	CASGLDRGRGEQYF
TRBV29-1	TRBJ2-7	CSGGLAAYEQYF
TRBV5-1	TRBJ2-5	CASSFSGTSGRAETQYF
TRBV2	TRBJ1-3	CASSAAGRSSGNTIYF
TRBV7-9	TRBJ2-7	CASSPRDRESYEQYF
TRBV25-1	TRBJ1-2	CAISEDSYGYTF
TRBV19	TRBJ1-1	CASTRTGGEDEAFF
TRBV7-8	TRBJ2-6	CASSLAGTNVLTF
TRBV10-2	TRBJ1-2	CASRGQGKSYGYTF
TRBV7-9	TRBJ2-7	CASSLVSGLKEQYF
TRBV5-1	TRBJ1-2	CASSPQPRAFDTNYGYTF
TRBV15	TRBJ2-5	CATSRVAGLETQYF
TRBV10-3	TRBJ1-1	CASSYGRVEAFF
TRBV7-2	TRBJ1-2	CASSSAHGANYGYTF
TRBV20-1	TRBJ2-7	CSARPDSRPYEQYF
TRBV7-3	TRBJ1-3	CASSLFRTASGNTIYF
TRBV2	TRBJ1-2	CATDEGSHGYTF